This T cell receptor (beta chain) is drawn from a study of cytomegalovirus exposure and HLA in healthy donors. Amplification used 60 Vbeta primers and 13 Jbeta primers. The assay was immunoSEQ multiplex PCR, and TCRdb's table has in-frame clones only and misses some. The sample shows under 200,000 clones, and roughly 6.7% sits with its ten largest clones. Unmatched junction bases numbered 5, after V lost 5 bases and J lost 0 bases. The CDR3 has 16 amino acids. Germline V CDR1 and CDR2: MNHEY, SMNVEV (reference sequence). The source is a man aged 25-40 years in good health and CMV-seronegative. Sample: PBMCs. The chain has TRBV27 and TRBJ2-7, with 12 bases aligning to TRBD2. In DNA form, the CDR3 reads TGTGCCAGCAGTCTGAGACTAGCGGGGGACTCCTACGAGCAGTACTTC. Translating it yields CASSLRLAGDSYEQYF.